Listed below are T cell receptor beta chains from one sample, sequenced in a study of metastatic and nonmetastatic thyroid tumors. TCRdb re-called clones from the PCR reads using MiXCR. The repertoire includes some 19,000 clones, 15% to 19% of them detected once, and about 38% sits in the top ten. Sequenced input: blood. These receptor sequences come from a female donor with papillary thyroid cancer or a benign thyroid nodule (not recorded which). Some clones in this sample may be carry-over from other donors' samples. CDR3s include the opening cysteine and the closing phenylalanine or tryptophan. A D gene is named only where the DNA matches it firmly. Part of the rows lack a size; the others show once, few, many or a class for expanded clones.

length: 13
V: TRBV6-2/TRBV6-3
D: .
size: .
J: TRBJ2-7
CDR3: CASSYSNGEEQYF
DNA: TGTGCCAGCAGTTACTCGAACGGAGAGGAGCAGTACTTC

length: 13
V: TRBV2
D: .
size: many
J: TRBJ1-2
CDR3: CAARTGNNYGYTF
DNA: TGTGCCGCCCGAACAGGGAATAACTATGGCTACACCTTC

length: 15
V: TRBV7-2
D: TRBD2
size: many
J: TRBJ2-7
CDR3: CASSSELAGVGEQYF
DNA: TGTGCCAGCAGCTCCGAACTAGCGGGAGTCGGCGAGCAGTACTTC

length: 13
V: TRBV7-9
D: .
size: many
J: TRBJ2-7
CDR3: CASSLGQPYEQYF
DNA: TGTGCCAGCAGCTTAGGACAGCCCTACGAGCAGTACTTC

length: 13
V: TRBV28
D: .
size: many
J: TRBJ1-4
CDR3: CASSLLTNEKLFF
DNA: TGTGCCAGCAGTTTACTAACTAATGAAAAACTGTTTTTT

length: 14
V: TRBV13
D: TRBD2
size: many
J: TRBJ2-7
CDR3: CASSSLAGAGEQYF
DNA: TGTGCCAGCAGCTCTTTAGCGGGAGCTGGGGAGCAGTACTTC

length: 17
V: TRBV18
D: TRBD1
size: .
J: TRBJ2-7
CDR3: CASSPKDGQGAIYEQYF
DNA: TGTGCCAGCTCACCAAAGGATGGGCAGGGGGCGATCTACGAGCAGTACTTC

length: 14
V: TRBV28
D: TRBD2
size: few
J: TRBJ2-7
CDR3: CASSFQRELSEQYF
DNA: TGTGCCAGCAGTTTCCAGCGGGAGTTGTCCGAGCAGTACTTC

length: 15
V: TRBV27
D: TRBD1
size: many
J: TRBJ1-2
CDR3: CASSPRTGGGYGYTF
DNA: TGTGCCAGCAGTCCTAGGACAGGGGGCGGCTATGGCTACACCTTC

length: 14
V: TRBV27
D: .
size: many
J: TRBJ2-7
CDR3: CASSRDGGSYEQYF
DNA: TGTGCCAGCAGCCGGGACGGTGGGTCCTACGAGCAGTACTTC

length: 16
V: TRBV11-3
D: TRBD2
size: many
J: TRBJ2-3
CDR3: CASSRTSGSITDTQYF
DNA: TGTGCCAGCAGCAGGACTAGCGGGAGTATCACAGATACGCAGTATTTT

length: 17
V: TRBV27
D: TRBD2
size: many
J: TRBJ2-5
CDR3: CASSRLRLAGYRETQYF
DNA: TGTGCCAGCAGTCGCCTTAGACTAGCGGGATACAGGGAGACCCAGTACTTC

length: 14
V: TRBV6-9
D: TRBD1
size: medium-sized
J: TRBJ1-2
CDR3: CARAGGGCIGGYTF
DNA: TGTGCCAGGGCAGGGGGCGGTTGCATAGGGGGCTACACCTTC

length: 15
V: TRBV9
D: .
size: many
J: TRBJ2-1
CDR3: CASSVAPDLYNEQFF
DNA: TGTGCCAGCAGCGTAGCCCCGGACTTGTACAATGAGCAGTTCTTC

length: 12
V: TRBV28
D: .
size: .
J: TRBJ1-5
CDR3: CASSLNNQPQHF
DNA: TGTGCCAGCAGTTTGAACAATCAGCCCCAGCATTTT

length: 16
V: TRBV20-1
D: TRBD2
size: medium-sized
J: TRBJ2-7
CDR3: CSARDGASGGGHEQYF
DNA: TGCAGTGCTAGAGATGGGGCTAGCGGGGGAGGGCACGAGCAGTACTTC

length: 12
V: TRBV6-1
D: .
size: .
J: TRBJ2-7
CDR3: CASSRDTYEQYF
DNA: TGTGCCAGCAGTAGGGACACTTACGAGCAGTACTTC

length: 15
V: TRBV20-1
D: .
size: many
J: TRBJ2-1
CDR3: CSARVLGTDLNEQFF
DNA: TGCAGTGCTAGAGTCTTAGGGACCGACCTCAATGAGCAGTTCTTC

length: 14
V: TRBV3-1
D: .
size: many
J: TRBJ2-7
CDR3: CASSQEGDLREQYF
DNA: TGTGCCAGCAGCCAAGAGGGCGACCTGCGGGAGCAGTACTTC

length: 15
V: TRBV20-1
D: .
size: .
J: TRBJ2-7
CDR3: CSARDDEGPQYEQYF
DNA: TGCAGTGCTAGAGATGACGAGGGACCTCAATACGAGCAGTACTTC

length: 16
V: TRBV10-3
D: TRBD1
size: many
J: TRBJ2-2
CDR3: CAIPPDRDRGAGELFF
DNA: TGTGCCATACCTCCCGACCGGGACAGGGGTGCCGGGGAGCTGTTTTTT

length: 15
V: TRBV11-2
D: TRBD2
size: many
J: TRBJ2-7
CDR3: CASKTLAGATYEQYF
DNA: TGTGCCAGCAAAACTTTAGCGGGAGCTACTTACGAGCAGTACTTC

length: 16
V: TRBV18
D: TRBD2
size: many
J: TRBJ2-7
CDR3: CASSLTMGGGDVKQYF
DNA: TGTGCCAGCTCACTTACCATGGGGGGAGGGGATGTCAAGCAGTACTTC

length: 14
V: TRBV29-1
D: .
size: many
J: TRBJ2-7
CDR3: CSVEGLAGLREQYF
DNA: TGCAGCGTTGAGGGTCTAGCAGGTTTACGCGAGCAGTACTTC

length: 10
V: TRBV2
D: .
size: many
J: TRBJ2-3
CDR3: CATSTDTQYF
DNA: TGTGCCACTTCCACAGATACGCAGTATTTT

length: 13
V: TRBV2
D: .
size: many
J: TRBJ1-1
CDR3: CASSELRDTEAFF
DNA: TGTGCCAGCAGTGAGTTGAGGGACACTGAAGCTTTCTTT

length: 15
V: TRBV4-2
D: .
size: many
J: TRBJ2-7
CDR3: CASSQDHSVRDEQYF
DNA: TGTGCCAGCAGCCAAGATCATAGCGTCCGGGACGAGCAGTACTTC

length: 15
V: TRBV5-1
D: .
size: many
J: TRBJ1-4
CDR3: CASSLASAVNEKLFF
DNA: TGCGCCAGCAGCTTGGCGTCTGCAGTTAATGAAAAACTGTTTTTT

length: 17
V: TRBV4-2
D: .
size: .
J: TRBJ2-6
CDR3: CASSRGEGQTGANVLTF
DNA: TGTGCCAGCAGCCGGGGGGAAGGCCAAACGGGGGCCAACGTCCTGACTTTC

length: 13
V: TRBV29-1
D: .
size: many
J: TRBJ2-3
CDR3: CSVGGSLTDTQYF
DNA: TGCAGCGTTGGGGGTTCTCTCACAGATACGCAGTATTTT

length: 13
V: TRBV2
D: TRBD1
size: medium-sized
J: TRBJ1-5
CDR3: CASGTGGNQPQHF
DNA: TGTGCCAGCGGGACAGGGGGCAATCAGCCCCAGCATTTT

length: 14
V: TRBV7-9
D: .
size: .
J: TRBJ1-5
CDR3: CASSPTQSNQPQHF
DNA: TGTGCCAGCAGCCCGACACAGAGCAATCAGCCCCAGCATTTT

length: 14
V: TRBV28
D: .
size: many
J: TRBJ2-7
CDR3: CASRLGHSPYEQYF
DNA: TGTGCCAGCAGACTGGGACACTCCCCCTACGAGCAGTACTTC

length: 12
V: TRBV18
D: .
size: once
J: TRBJ2-1
CDR3: CASSPSREGAFF
DNA: TGTGCCAGCTCACCGAGTCGGGAAGGGGCGTTCTTC

length: 14
V: TRBV10-1
D: .
size: .
J: TRBJ1-1
CDR3: CASSADRPNTEAFF
DNA: TGCGCCAGCAGTGCAGACCGACCGAACACTGAAGCTTTCTTT

length: 12
V: TRBV13
D: .
size: many
J: TRBJ1-5
CDR3: CASSLGNQPQHF
DNA: TGTGCCAGCAGCTTAGGCAATCAGCCCCAGCATTTT

length: 14
V: TRBV6-2/TRBV6-3
D: .
size: few
J: TRBJ2-7
CDR3: CASSYSMGGGEQYF
DNA: TGTGCCAGCAGTTACTCGATGGGGGGTGGAGAGCAGTACTTC

length: 18
V: TRBV2
D: .
size: many
J: TRBJ1-5
CDR3: CASTGLGQGKWSNQPQHF
DNA: TGTGCCAGCACCGGATTGGGGCAGGGGAAGTGGAGCAATCAGCCCCAGCATTTT

length: 14
V: TRBV2
D: .
size: many
J: TRBJ1-5
CDR3: CASSEGQSNQPQHF
DNA: TGTGCCAGCAGTGAAGGACAGTCCAATCAGCCCCAGCATTTT

length: 13
V: TRBV9
D: .
size: many
J: TRBJ2-7
CDR3: CASSAGQFYEQYF
DNA: TGTGCCAGCAGCGCCGGACAGTTTTACGAGCAGTACTTC

length: 13
V: TRBV10-1
D: TRBD2
size: many
J: TRBJ2-1
CDR3: CASQPSGSGEQFF
DNA: TGCGCCAGCCAGCCCAGCGGGAGCGGTGAGCAGTTCTTC

length: 13
V: TRBV7-3
D: .
size: many
J: TRBJ2-1
CDR3: CASSLNSHNEQFF
DNA: TGTGCCAGCAGCTTAAATTCCCACAATGAGCAGTTCTTC

length: 14
V: TRBV6-1
D: .
size: many
J: TRBJ2-3
CDR3: CASSLGQSTDTQYF
DNA: TGTGCCAGCAGCCTAGGACAGAGCACAGATACGCAGTATTTT

length: 15
V: TRBV5-1
D: .
size: many
J: TRBJ1-5
CDR3: CASSLEPGSNQPQHF
DNA: TGCGCCAGCAGCTTGGAACCGGGGAGCAATCAGCCCCAGCATTTT

length: 10
V: TRBV7-7
D: TRBD1
size: many
J: TRBJ1-5
CDR3: CASRGIHQHF
DNA: TGTGCTAGCAGGGGGATCCATCAGCATTTT

length: 13
V: TRBV30
D: TRBD1
size: .
J: TRBJ1-6
CDR3: CAWRETGDSPLHF
DNA: TGTGCCTGGAGGGAGACAGGGGATTCACCCCTCCACTTT

length: 20
V: TRBV7-8
D: .
size: many
J: TRBJ2-3
CDR3: CASSLGRAGASRENRGTQYF
DNA: TGTGCCAGCAGCTTAGGCCGAGCCGGGGCTAGCCGAGAGAATCGTGGTACGCAGTATTTT

length: 14
V: TRBV6-1
D: .
size: few
J: TRBJ2-7
CDR3: CASQPRDYSYEQYF
DNA: TGTGCCAGCCAACCCCGTGATTACTCCTACGAGCAGTACTTC

length: 13
V: TRBV19
D: .
size: many
J: TRBJ2-5
CDR3: CASSPRVQETQYF
DNA: TGTGCCAGTAGCCCCAGGGTTCAAGAGACCCAGTACTTC

length: 13
V: TRBV11-2
D: .
size: many
J: TRBJ2-7
CDR3: CASSLELSYEQYF
DNA: TGTGCCAGCAGCTTGGAGTTATCCTACGAGCAGTACTTC

length: 16
V: TRBV5-4
D: .
size: .
J: TRBJ2-1
CDR3: CASSLAGPFGGNEQFF
DNA: TGTGCCAGCAGCTTGGCGGGACCTTTCGGGGGCAATGAGCAGTTCTTC

length: 16
V: TRBV3-1
D: TRBD2
size: many
J: TRBJ2-7
CDR3: CASSRGLAGGGYEQYF
DNA: TGTGCCAGCAGCCGGGGACTAGCGGGAGGGGGCTACGAGCAGTACTTC

length: 15
V: TRBV11-2
D: TRBD2
size: medium-sized
J: TRBJ2-3
CDR3: CASSLDPSGTTGPDF
DNA: TGTGCCAGCAGCTTAGATCCGAGCGGGACTACCGGGCCGGATTTT

length: 18
V: TRBV7-3
D: TRBD2
size: many
J: TRBJ2-2
CDR3: CASSWAPLAGGPGGELFF
DNA: TGTGCCAGCAGCTGGGCCCCCTTAGCGGGAGGGCCGGGCGGGGAGCTGTTTTTT

length: 12
V: TRBV20-1
D: .
size: .
J: TRBJ1-1
CDR3: CSAPRQSTDAFF
DNA: TGCAGTGCTCCACGACAGTCCACTGACGCTTTCTTT

length: 14
V: TRBV10-3
D: TRBD1
size: many
J: TRBJ1-5
CDR3: CAISERDRDQPQHF
DNA: TGTGCCATCAGTGAGCGGGACAGAGATCAGCCCCAGCATTTT

length: 14
V: TRBV7-9
D: .
size: many
J: TRBJ1-1
CDR3: CASSLNGLNTEAFF
DNA: TGTGCCAGCAGCCTCAACGGACTAAACACTGAAGCTTTCTTT